A single TCR beta chain is shown here with its context. The antigen remains undetermined. The authors extracted at least 5 micrograms of total RNA per sample. This CDR3 is 15 amino acids long. Germline CDR1 SGHNT, CDR2 YENEEA. Trimming took 5 bases from V and 12 from J, leaving 23 bases between them. The sample comes from a study of blood T cells in healthy people across ages. Study results and caveats: Greater diversity and more naive CD4+ cells were seen in long-lived donors than in aged donors.

Sample-barcoded 5' priming and a J-beta primer mix drove a second PCR of roughly 7 to 11 cycles. Each cDNA molecule, via a template-switch adaptor with 12 random nucleotides, was tagged. Each sample yielded at least 3 million CDR3-containing paired-end reads. From the 5' RACE reads, TCRdb called clonotypes with MiXCR, one entry per CDR3 protein. The data hold around 1.5 million distinct CDR3 sequences, with around 36% observed a single time. Sequencing was performed on blood. The sequence came from a woman aged 25 to 39 in good health. The rearrangement uses TRBV11-3 and TRBJ2-1, with a weak D call TRBD2 (6 bases). As DNA, the CDR3 is TGTGCCAGCAGCCTTAGCGGTTATGAAGGTAGCGGGCAGTTCTTC. Translation gives CASSLSGYEGSGQFF.